The following is a T cell receptor (beta chain) sequence with its context. The primer mix had 60 V beta and 13 J beta primers. Some clones are missing from TCRdb's copy, which holds only in-frame ones; the method was immunoSEQ multiplex PCR. The table records tens of thousands of clones, 85% of them present only once. This sample is part of a study of glioma-infiltrating T cells after dendritic cell vaccination. Sample time point: after dendritic cell vaccination, including at tumor progression/relapse. Germline V CDR1 and CDR2: SQVTM, ANQGSEA. V dropped 4 bases and J dropped 1; count of bases not matched to a gene: 6. The CDR3 has 15 residues.

The source of this sequence is a human donor with glioblastoma. The V call is TRBV29-1, the J call TRBJ2-7; TRBD2 matches 11 bases. This specimen consisted of blood, obtained after dendritic cell vaccination. The DNA of the CDR3 is TGCAGCGTTGGAGGGACTAGCGGACAGTCCTACGAGCAGTACTTC. Amino acid sequence: CSVGGTSGQSYEQYF.